This TCR beta chain appears in the sequencing data of a study of Graves' ophthalmopathy and Graves' hyperthyroidism. Study findings and constraints: Most expanded clonotypes in thyroid above 0.001 frequency also showed up in blood.

This clonotype was seen more than once but under ten times. What it recognizes is unknown. For repertoire sequencing, the TCR beta CDR3 regions were amplified from RNA transcripts. In the first round, RT-PCR was carried out with HTBI primers, and a multiplex PCR formed the second round. Via MiXCR, TCRdb re-called the multiplex PCR reads, giving one row per CDR3 protein. Here the sample spans roughly 420,000 distinct CDR3 sequences, approximately 21% being singletons. Between the trimmed V and J ends, which lost 7 bases and 1 base, there was a span of 19 bases. Germline CDR1 KGHSH, CDR2 LQKENI. The CDR3 contains 16 residues.

Sequenced: peripheral blood. This rearrangement joins TRBV18 to TRBJ1-2, with D unresolved. The receptor's source is a woman aged 18-29 years with stable Graves' hyperthyroidism. The CDR3 sequence: CASYTAGRTINYGYTF. CDR3 bases: TGTGCCAGCTACACCGCCGGACGGACCATTAACTATGGCTACACCTTC.